A selection of T cell receptor beta chains follows, all from one sample in a study of blood T cell repertoires in COVID-19. Sequencing used immunoSEQ multiplex PCR; TCRdb keeps in-frame clones, though not all of them. The table has around 480,000 clones, around 90% seen once. The source material was PBMCs or T cells enriched from blood (not recorded which). Receptors originate from a woman between 18 and 29 years old who had recovered from COVID-19. The CDR3 runs from the conserved cysteine through the conserved F or W. A D gene is named only where the DNA matches it firmly. Part of the rows lack a size; the others show once, few, many or a class for expanded clones.

size	D	V	J	DNA	CDR3
once	NA	TRBV7-8	TRBJ2-3	TGTGCCAGCAGCCCATTCCTCCCCGGACAGATCACAGATACGCAGTATTTT	CASSPFLPGQITDTQYF
NA	NA	TRBV30	TRBJ1-2	TGTGCCTGGAGTCCAGGACTCAGAAACTATGGCTACACCTTC	CAWSPGLRNYGYTF
few	NA	TRBV9	TRBJ1-6	TGTGCCAGCAGCACCGGACCGCCGGGGGGGAATTCACCCCTCCACTTT	CASSTGPPGGNSPLHF
NA	TRBD2	TRBV7-3	TRBJ2-3	TGTGCCAGCAGCTTAGGCCCCCCCGGGCGGGGGGCGAGCACAGATACGCAGTATTTT	CASSLGPPGRGASTDTQYF
NA	NA	TRBV12-3/TRBV12-4	TRBJ1-2	TGTGCCAGCAGTTTTAGAATGGATGGCTACACCTTC	CASSFRMDGYTF
once	TRBD1	TRBV6-1	TRBJ1-1	TGTGCCAGCAGCGAAGTAAGACAGGGGACTGAAGCTTTCTTT	CASSEVRQGTEAFF
few	TRBD1	TRBV10-3	TRBJ1-5	TGTGCCATCAGCCACGGGACAGTCGATCAGCCCCAGCATTTT	CAISHGTVDQPQHF
NA	NA	TRBV19	TRBJ2-2	TGTGCCAGTAGCGGCCGGGACACTCGCACCGGGGAGCTGTTTTTT	CASSGRDTRTGELFF
NA	NA	TRBV5-1	TRBJ1-1	TGCGCCAGCAGCATTAGGGGGGGCACTGAAGCTTTCTTT	CASSIRGGTEAFF
NA	NA	TRBV19	TRBJ1-4	TGTGCCAGTAGTAGGACCGCGGGGGCAAGAGGGACAACTAATGAAAAACTGTTTTTT	CASSRTAGARGTTNEKLFF
NA	NA	TRBV3-1/TRBV3-2	TRBJ1-2	TGTGCCAGCAGCCCTAGGGCGGGGGAGGGCTATGGCTACACCTTC	CASSPRAGEGYGYTF
NA	TRBD2	TRBV11-1	TRBJ2-3	TGTGCCAGCAGCTTATCGATCGGGGGGGGAGATACGCAGTATTTT	CASSLSIGGGDTQYF
NA	NA	TRBV7-2	TRBJ2-7	TGTGCCAGCAGCTTAGCGACCCCAGGGTTCGAGCAGTACTTC	CASSLATPGFEQYF
NA	TRBD1	TRBV19	TRBJ1-5	TGTGCCAGCAGGGACAGGGAGGATCAGCCCCAGCATTTT	CASRDREDQPQHF
NA	TRBD1	TRBV7-3	TRBJ2-6	TGTGCCAGCAGCCGTACTCGATCGACAGGGATAAACCCTGGGGCCAACGTCCTGACTTTC	CASSRTRSTGINPGANVLTF
NA	NA	TRBV2	TRBJ2-3	TGTGCCAGCAGTGCCGAGCGCACAGATACGCAGTATTTT	CASSAERTDTQYF
NA	TRBD2	TRBV6-4	TRBJ2-3	TGTGCCAGCAGTCCGACAGAGGCGGGGGGTTCGGATACGCAGTATTTT	CASSPTEAGGSDTQYF
NA	NA	TRBV28	TRBJ1-2	TGTGCCAGCAGTTTAAGGGGCAGGGGTGGGGATGGCTACACCTTC	CASSLRGRGGDGYTF
NA	TRBD2	TRBV6-1	TRBJ2-1	TGTGCCAGCAGTGGGTCGGGGAGGGGCTCCTACAATGAGCAGTTCTTC	CASSGSGRGSYNEQFF
NA	TRBD1	TRBV9	TRBJ2-5	TGTGCCAGCAGCACCGGGACAGGACAAGAGACCCAGTACTTC	CASSTGTGQETQYF
NA	TRBD1	TRBV18	TRBJ1-2	TGTGCCAGCTCACCTACAGGGGGCAACGGCTATGGCTACACCTTC	CASSPTGGNGYGYTF
once	TRBD1	TRBV7-9	TRBJ2-1	TGTGCCAGTTGGACAGGGGAGGTCGATGAGCAGTTCTTC	CASWTGEVDEQFF
NA	NA	TRBV4-1	TRBJ2-5	TGCGCCAGCAGAGGCAGGGGTGAGACCCAGTACTTC	CASRGRGETQYF
NA	NA	TRBV15	TRBJ2-3	TGTGCCACCAGCAGAGATCTCACAGATACGCAGTATTTT	CATSRDLTDTQYF
NA	NA	TRBV5-1	TRBJ2-3	TGCGCCAGCAGCTTGGCCCAGGGGCGGGTAGATACGCAGTATTTT	CASSLAQGRVDTQYF
NA	NA	TRBV7-9	TRBJ2-5	TGTGCCAGCAACGACTGGGACTCGCAGAGAGAGACCCAGTACTTC	CASNDWDSQRETQYF
NA	NA	TRBV28	TRBJ1-2	TGTGCCAGCAGTTTCAGGGGAAACTATGGCTACACCTTC	CASSFRGNYGYTF
NA	NA	TRBV3-1/TRBV3-2	TRBJ2-1	TGTGCCAGCAGCCAAGAGTGGGCGGCGGGGAATGAGCAGTTCTTC	CASSQEWAAGNEQFF
NA	NA	TRBV4-1	TRBJ1-1	TGCGCCAGCAGCCAGATCCATCGGAGCCACACTGAAGCTTTCTTT	CASSQIHRSHTEAFF
NA	NA	TRBV7-9	TRBJ1-1	TGTGCCAGCAGCTTAGCGTCGGAAGCTTTCTTT	CASSLASEAFF
once	NA	TRBV7-2	TRBJ2-7	TGTGCCAGCAGCTTAGCGGCCAGCAGGGGGCAGTACTTC	CASSLAASRGQYF
NA	NA	TRBV5-1	TRBJ1-3	TGCGCCAGCAGCTTGGCTGGGAGCTCTGGAAACACCATATATTTT	CASSLAGSSGNTIYF
NA	NA	TRBV12-3/TRBV12-4	TRBJ1-5	TGTGCCAGCAGCCACGAGACAGATCAGCCCCAGCATTTT	CASSHETDQPQHF
NA	NA	TRBV3-1/TRBV3-2	TRBJ1-2	TGTGCCAGCAGCCAACAGGGAAACTATGGCTACACCTTC	CASSQQGNYGYTF
NA	TRBD2	TRBV29-1	TRBJ2-1	TGCAGCGCCGGAGGGGCAAGCGGGGACTACAATGAGCAGTTCTTC	CSAGGASGDYNEQFF
NA	TRBD2	TRBV6-5	TRBJ2-4	TGTGCCAGCAGTCGTGGAGGCGGGACGGGGGGCATTCAGTACTTC	CASSRGGGTGGIQYF
NA	TRBD1	TRBV7-6	TRBJ2-7	TGTGCCAGCAGCTCCGGGACAGGGGGCTACGAGCAGTACTTC	CASSSGTGGYEQYF
NA	NA	TRBV5-4	TRBJ2-4	TGTGCCAGCAGCTTGGAAGCCCCAAACATTCAGTACTTC	CASSLEAPNIQYF
once	NA	TRBV5-1	TRBJ2-2	TGCGCCAGCCGACCGGACAGTTCGGTCGGGGAGCTGTTTTTT	CASRPDSSVGELFF
once	NA	TRBV21-1	TRBJ1-2	TGTGCCAGCAGCTTAAGCAGGAGGTGGAGAGACTATGGCTACACCTTC	CASSLSRRWRDYGYTF
NA	TRBD1	TRBV5-1	TRBJ2-7	TGCGCCAGCAGCCCGGGGGACAGGGGTTGGAACGAGCAGTACTTC	CASSPGDRGWNEQYF
NA	TRBD1	TRBV4-1	TRBJ1-5	TGCGCCAGCAGCCAAGGACAGGGTTTTTCGGGCAATCAGCCCCAGCATTTT	CASSQGQGFSGNQPQHF
NA	NA	TRBV9	TRBJ2-2	TGTGCCAACGATCGGGGGGAGCTGTTTTTT	CANDRGELFF